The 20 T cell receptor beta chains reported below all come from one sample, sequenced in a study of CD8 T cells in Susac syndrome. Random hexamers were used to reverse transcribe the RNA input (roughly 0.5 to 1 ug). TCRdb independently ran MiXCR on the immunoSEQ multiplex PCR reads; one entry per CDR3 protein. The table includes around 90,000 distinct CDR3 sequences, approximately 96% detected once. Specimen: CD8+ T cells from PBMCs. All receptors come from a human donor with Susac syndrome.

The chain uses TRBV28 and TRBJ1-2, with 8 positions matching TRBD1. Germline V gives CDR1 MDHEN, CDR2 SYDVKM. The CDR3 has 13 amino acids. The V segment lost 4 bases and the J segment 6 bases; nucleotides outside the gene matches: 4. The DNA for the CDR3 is TGTGCCAGCAGTTGGACAGGGAAGGATGGCTACACCTTC. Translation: CASSWTGKDGYTF.

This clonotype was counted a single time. CDR3 DNA sequence: TGTGCCTGGAGTGAGGAGCGACGATTCTATGGCTACACCTTC. Amino acids: CAWSEERRFYGYTF. The chain couples TRBV30 to TRBJ1-2; D not resolved. The CDR3 has 14 residues. V was shortened by 1 base and J by 4 bases, with 13 bases between the two germline ends. The germline V gene encodes CDR1 GTSNPN and CDR2 SVGIG (reference sequence).

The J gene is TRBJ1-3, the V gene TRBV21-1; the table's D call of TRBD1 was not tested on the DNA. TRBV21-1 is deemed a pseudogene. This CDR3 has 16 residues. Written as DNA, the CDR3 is TGTGCCAGCAGCAAAGTCAGGGCGGAGAAGGGAAACACCATATATTTT. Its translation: CASSKVRAEKGNTIYF.

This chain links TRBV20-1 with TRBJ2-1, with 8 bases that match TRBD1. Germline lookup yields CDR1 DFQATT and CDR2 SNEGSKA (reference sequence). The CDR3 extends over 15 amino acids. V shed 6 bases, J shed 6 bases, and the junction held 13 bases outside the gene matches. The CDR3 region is CSARVAGQVINEQFF. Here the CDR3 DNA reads TGCAGTGCCCGGGTTGCGGGACAGGTCATCAATGAGCAGTTCTTC.

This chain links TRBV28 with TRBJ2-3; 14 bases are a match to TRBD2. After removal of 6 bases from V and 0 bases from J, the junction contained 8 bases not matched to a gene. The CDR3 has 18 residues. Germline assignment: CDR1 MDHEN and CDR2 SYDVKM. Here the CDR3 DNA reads TGTGCCAGCAGCTCCTCACGGACTAGCGGGGGGAGCACAGATACGCAGTATTTT. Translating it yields CASSSSRTSGGSTDTQYF.

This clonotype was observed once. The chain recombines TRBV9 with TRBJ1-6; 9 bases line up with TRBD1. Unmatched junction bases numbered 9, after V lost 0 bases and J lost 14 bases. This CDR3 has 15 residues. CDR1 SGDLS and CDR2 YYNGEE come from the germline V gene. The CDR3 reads CASSVEGTGWISLHF. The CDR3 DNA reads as TGTGCCAGCAGCGTAGAGGGGACAGGGTGGATTTCCCTCCACTTT.

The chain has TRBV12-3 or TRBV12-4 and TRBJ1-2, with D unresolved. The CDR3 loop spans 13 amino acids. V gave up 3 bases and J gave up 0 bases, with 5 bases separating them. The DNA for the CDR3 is TGTGCCAGCAGTTTTGGGGCTAACTATGGCTACACCTTC. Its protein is CASSFGANYGYTF.

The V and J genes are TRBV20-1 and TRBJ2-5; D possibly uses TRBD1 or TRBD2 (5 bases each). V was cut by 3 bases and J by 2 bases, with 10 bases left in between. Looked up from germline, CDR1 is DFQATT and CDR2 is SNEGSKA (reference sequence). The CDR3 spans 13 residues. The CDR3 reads CSARGVGQETQYF. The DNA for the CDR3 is TGCAGTGCTAGGGGGGTGGGGCAAGAGACCCAGTACTTC.

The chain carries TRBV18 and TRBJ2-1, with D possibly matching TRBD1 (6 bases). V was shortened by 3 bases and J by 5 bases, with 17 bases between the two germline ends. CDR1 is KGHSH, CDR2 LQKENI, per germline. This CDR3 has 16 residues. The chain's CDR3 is CASSPGTTGFNNEQFF. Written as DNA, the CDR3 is TGTGCCAGCTCACCTGGGACAACGGGGTTCAACAATGAGCAGTTCTTC.

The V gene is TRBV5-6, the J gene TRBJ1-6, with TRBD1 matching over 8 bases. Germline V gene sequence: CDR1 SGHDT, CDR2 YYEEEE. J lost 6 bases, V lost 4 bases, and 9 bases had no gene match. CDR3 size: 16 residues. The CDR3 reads CASSRVGQGVNSPLHF. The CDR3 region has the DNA TGTGCCAGCAGCCGGGTTGGACAGGGCGTTAATTCACCCCTCCACTTT.

The CDR3 DNA reads as TGCGCCAGCAGCCGAGGTGCGGAAGGATCCGGGGAGCTGTTTTTT. It codes for CASSRGAEGSGELFF. This chain uses TRBV4-3 with TRBJ2-2, with D unclear. There are 15 residues in the CDR3. Trimming left V 4 bases short and J 6 bases short, with 15 bases between. In germline, CDR1 is LGHNA, CDR2 YSLEER.

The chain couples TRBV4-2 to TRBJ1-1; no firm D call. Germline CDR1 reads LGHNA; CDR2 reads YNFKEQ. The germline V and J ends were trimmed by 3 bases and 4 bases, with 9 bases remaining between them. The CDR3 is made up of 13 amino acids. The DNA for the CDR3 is TGTGCCAGCAGCCAGGGCTACGTCACTGAAGCTTTCTTT. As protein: CASSQGYVTEAFF.

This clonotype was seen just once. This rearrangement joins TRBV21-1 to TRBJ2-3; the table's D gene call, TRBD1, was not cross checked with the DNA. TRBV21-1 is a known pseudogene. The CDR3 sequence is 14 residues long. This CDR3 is CASTLRRGTDTQYF. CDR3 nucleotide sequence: TGTGCCAGCACCCTGAGGCGGGGTACAGATACGCAGTATTTT.

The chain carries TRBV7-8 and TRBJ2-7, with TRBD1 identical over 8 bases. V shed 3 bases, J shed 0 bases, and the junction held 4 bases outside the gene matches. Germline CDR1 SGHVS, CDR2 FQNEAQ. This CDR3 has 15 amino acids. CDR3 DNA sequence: TGTGCCAGCAGCTTTGTGGGGACAGGCTCCTACGAGCAGTACTTC. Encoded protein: CASSFVGTGSYEQYF.

Written as DNA, the CDR3 is TGCAGCGTCGTACTTTCCAGGGGTAGTAACACTGAAGCTTTCTTT. It translates to CSVVLSRGSNTEAFF. The rearrangement joins TRBV29-1 to TRBJ1-1, with D tentatively TRBD1 (6 bases). Trimming shortened V by 6 bases and J by 2 bases, and 19 bases separated the two germline ends. Per the germline V gene, CDR1 is SQVTM and CDR2 is ANQGSEA. The CDR3 is made up of 15 amino acids. Together with reference TRBV29-1 and TRBJ1-1, the CDR3 gives the full variable domain: SAVISQKPSRDICQRGTSLTIQCQVDSQVTMMFWYRQQPGQSLTLIATANQGSEATYESGFVIDKFPISRPNLTFSTLTVSNMSPEDSSIYLCSVVLSRGSNTEAFFGQGTRLTVV.

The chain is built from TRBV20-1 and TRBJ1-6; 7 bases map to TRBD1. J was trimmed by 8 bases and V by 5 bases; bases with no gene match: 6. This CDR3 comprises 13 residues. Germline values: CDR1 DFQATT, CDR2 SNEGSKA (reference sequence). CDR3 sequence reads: CSAQQGSDSPLHF. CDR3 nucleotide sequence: TGCAGTGCTCAACAGGGGTCGGATTCACCCCTCCACTTT.

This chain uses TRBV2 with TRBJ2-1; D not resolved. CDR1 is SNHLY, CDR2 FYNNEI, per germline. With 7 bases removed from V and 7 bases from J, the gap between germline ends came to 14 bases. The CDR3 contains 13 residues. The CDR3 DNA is TGTGCCAGCACCCCTGGATTGGGGAATGAGCAGTTCTTC. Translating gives CASTPGLGNEQFF. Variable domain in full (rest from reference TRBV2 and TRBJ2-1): EPEVTQTPSHQVTQMGQEVILRCVPISNHLYFYWYRQILGQKVEFLVSFYNNEISEKSEIFDDQFSVERPDGSNFTLKIRSTKLEDSAMYFCASTPGLGNEQFFGPGTRLTVL.

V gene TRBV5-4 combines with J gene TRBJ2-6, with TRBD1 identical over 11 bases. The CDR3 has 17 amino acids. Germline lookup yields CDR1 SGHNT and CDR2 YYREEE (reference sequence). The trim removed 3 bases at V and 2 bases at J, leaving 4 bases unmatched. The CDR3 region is CASSSPGQGAGANVLTF. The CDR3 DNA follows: TGTGCCAGCAGCTCCCCGGGACAGGGGGCTGGGGCCAACGTCCTGACTTTC.

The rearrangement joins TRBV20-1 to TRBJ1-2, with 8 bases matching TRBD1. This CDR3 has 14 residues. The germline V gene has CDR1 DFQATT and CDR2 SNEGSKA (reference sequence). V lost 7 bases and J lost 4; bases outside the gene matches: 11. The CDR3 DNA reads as TGCAGTGGCGTAGCAGGGGGCGAAGCCTATGGCTACACCTTC. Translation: CSGVAGGEAYGYTF.

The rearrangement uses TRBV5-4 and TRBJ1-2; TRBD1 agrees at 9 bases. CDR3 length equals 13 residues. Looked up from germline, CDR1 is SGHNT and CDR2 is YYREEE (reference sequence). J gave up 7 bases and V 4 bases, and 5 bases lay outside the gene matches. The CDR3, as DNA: TGTGCCAGCAGCCGGGACAGGGACGGTGGCTACACCTTC. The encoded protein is CASSRDRDGGYTF.